The source of this T cell receptor beta chain is a study of control samples from healthy donors and cancer patients. Assay: immunoSEQ multiplex PCR; the TCRdb copy retains only in-frame clones and omits some. This sample yields roughly 120,000 clones, of which approximately 94% are seen a single time; about 1.5% belongs to the top ten. The receptor was isolated from a man between 45 and 60 years old with head and neck cancer. The sample taken for sequencing was PBMCs.

The DNA for the CDR3 is TGCAGCGTTGAAGAAGGGACATCAGAGACCCAGTACTTC. Amino acids: CSVEEGTSETQYF. The chain couples TRBV29-1 to TRBJ2-5; a possible D gene is TRBD1 (6 bases). CDR1 SQVTM and CDR2 ANQGSEA come from the germline V gene. V lost 0 bases and J lost 4, with 9 bases in between. There are 13 residues in the CDR3.